This T cell receptor beta chain was obtained from a study of Graves' ophthalmopathy and Graves' hyperthyroidism. The CDR3 length is 15 residues. V lost 5 bases and J 6 bases, leaving 16 bases between the germline ends. From germline, CDR1 is SEHNR and CDR2 FQNEAQ (reference sequence). There are a few counts of this clonotype. Amplifying from RNA transcripts, the study obtained TCR beta CDR3 regions. RT-PCR was first run with HTBI primers, then multiplex PCR in a second round. TCRdb ran MiXCR on the multiplex PCR reads and lists one entry per CDR3 protein. Of about 740,000 distinct CDR3 sequences listed, roughly two fifths are singletons.

Sequencing used peripheral blood. V is TRBV7-9 and J is TRBJ2-2; D may be TRBD1 (5 bases). The receptor comes from an adult man with Graves' ophthalmopathy. Written as DNA, the CDR3 is TGTGCCAGCAGCCCAAGTGATGGGGCGGCCGGGGAGCTGTTTTTT. Protein product: CASSPSDGAAGELFF. Full variable domain (outside the CDR3, taken from reference TRBV7-9 and TRBJ2-2): DTGVSQNPRHKITKRGQNVTFRCDPISEHNRLYWYRQTLGQGPEFLTYFQNEAQLEKSRLLSDRFSAERPKGSFSTLEIQRTEQGDSAMYLCASSPSDGAAGELFFGEGSRLTVL.